This TCR beta chain was profiled in a study of long-term antiretroviral therapy in people with HIV. Study-wide results and caveats: Clones that had undergone expansion before ART prevailed in the repertoire throughout all time points.

Version v3.0 of the immunoSEQ assay ran at survey level. TCRdb's copy holds only in-frame clones and misses some; the assay was immunoSEQ multiplex PCR. The profile shows 20,000 to 25,000 clones, just under 85% of them singletons. The length of the CDR3 is 15 residues. V lost 0 bases to trimming and J lost 3 bases, with 9 bases between them. CDR1 and CDR2 (germline): MNHNS, SASEGT. As regards this clone: Its antigen is unknown.

The source of this sequence is a man aged 18 to 30 with HIV. This chain links TRBV6-1 with TRBJ1-5; D is uncertain. The material sequenced was unsorted PBMCs, taken around 4 years after starting antiretroviral therapy. The CDR3: CASSEAWASNQPQHF. The CDR3 nucleotides read TGTGCCAGCAGTGAAGCGTGGGCCTCCAATCAGCCCCAGCATTTT.